This TCR beta chain is from a study of cytomegalovirus exposure and HLA in healthy donors. General observations from the study: Across HLA loci, a later analysis found differing TCR association rates, with DRB1 most and HLA-C fewest. Roughly even sequencing depth across donors was the assumption behind the presence/absence analyses. An Asian-associated ancestry cluster reportedly showed fewer N-insertions than the approximately 670-donor mean in a later analysis.

Between the trimmed V and J ends, which lost 5 bases and 2 bases, there was a span of 19 bases. The CDR3 covers 16 residues. CDR1 is SGHNT and CDR2 is YYREEE in the germline V gene (reference sequence). A multiplex PCR was run with 60 Vbeta primers and 13 Jbeta primers. Sequencing used immunoSEQ multiplex PCR; TCRdb keeps in-frame clones, though not all of them. The sample has around 92,000 clones; around 85% are singletons. This clone came up once. Its antigen remains unknown. Likely unrecorded immune exposures existed in these nominally healthy donors. The sample was PBMCs. This clonotype originated in a girl aged 2-10 years in good health and CMV-seropositive. The rearrangement links TRBV5-4 to TRBJ1-2; D perhaps matches TRBD1 (6 bases). CDR3 in DNA: TGTGCCAGCAGTTCACCGGGGGGCGGAGGGAACTATGGCTACACCTTC. It is translated as CASSSPGGGGNYGYTF.